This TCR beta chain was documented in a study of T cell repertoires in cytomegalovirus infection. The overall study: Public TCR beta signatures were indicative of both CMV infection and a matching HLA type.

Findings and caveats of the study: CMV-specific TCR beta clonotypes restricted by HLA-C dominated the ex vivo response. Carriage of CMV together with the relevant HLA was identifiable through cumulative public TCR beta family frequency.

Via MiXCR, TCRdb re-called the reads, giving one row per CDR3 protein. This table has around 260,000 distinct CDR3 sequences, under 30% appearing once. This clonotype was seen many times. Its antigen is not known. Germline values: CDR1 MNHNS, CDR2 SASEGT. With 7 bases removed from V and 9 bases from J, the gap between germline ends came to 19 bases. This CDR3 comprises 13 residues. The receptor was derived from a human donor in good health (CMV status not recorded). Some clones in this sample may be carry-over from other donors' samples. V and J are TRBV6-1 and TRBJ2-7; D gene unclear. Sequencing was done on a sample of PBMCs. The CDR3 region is CASTSIVAVLQYF. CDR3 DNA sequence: TGTGCCAGCACCTCCATTGTGGCAGTCCTGCAGTACTTC.